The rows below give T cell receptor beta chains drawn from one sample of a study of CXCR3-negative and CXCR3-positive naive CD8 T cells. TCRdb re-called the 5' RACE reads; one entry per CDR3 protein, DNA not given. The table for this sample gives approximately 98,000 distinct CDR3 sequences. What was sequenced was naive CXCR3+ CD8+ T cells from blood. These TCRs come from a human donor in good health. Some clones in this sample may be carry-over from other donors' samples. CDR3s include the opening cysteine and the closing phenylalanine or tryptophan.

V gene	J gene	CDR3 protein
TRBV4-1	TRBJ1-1	CASSHLRTVTEAFF
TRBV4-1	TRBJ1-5	CASSQGDRLNQPQHF
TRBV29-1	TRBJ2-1	CSVLAEEIYNEQFF
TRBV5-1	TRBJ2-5	CASSPILQETQYF
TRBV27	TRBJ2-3	CASSVLPSGDTQYF
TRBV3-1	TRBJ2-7	CASSHPSASGSYEQYF
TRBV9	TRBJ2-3	CASSPGGAGTDTQYF
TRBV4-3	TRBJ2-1	CASSQEITGIEQFF
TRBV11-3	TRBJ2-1	CASSPPPGTSGYNEQFF
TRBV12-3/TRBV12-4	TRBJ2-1	CASSRSGSGYNEQFF
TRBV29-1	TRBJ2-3	CSVDGTGGFPDTQYF
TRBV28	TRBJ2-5	CASSFRDGGYQETQYF
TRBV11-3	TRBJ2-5	CASSLGTARWETQYF
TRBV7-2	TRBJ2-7	CASSLAATDRYLDEQYF
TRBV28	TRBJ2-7	CASSFIGGQTRSYEQYF
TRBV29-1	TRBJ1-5	CSVVFQGRLDQPQHF
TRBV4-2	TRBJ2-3	CASSHRALAGEADTQYF
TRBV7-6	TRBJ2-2	CASSFSGGNGELFF
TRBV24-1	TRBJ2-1	CATSDLGGLSAHNEQFF